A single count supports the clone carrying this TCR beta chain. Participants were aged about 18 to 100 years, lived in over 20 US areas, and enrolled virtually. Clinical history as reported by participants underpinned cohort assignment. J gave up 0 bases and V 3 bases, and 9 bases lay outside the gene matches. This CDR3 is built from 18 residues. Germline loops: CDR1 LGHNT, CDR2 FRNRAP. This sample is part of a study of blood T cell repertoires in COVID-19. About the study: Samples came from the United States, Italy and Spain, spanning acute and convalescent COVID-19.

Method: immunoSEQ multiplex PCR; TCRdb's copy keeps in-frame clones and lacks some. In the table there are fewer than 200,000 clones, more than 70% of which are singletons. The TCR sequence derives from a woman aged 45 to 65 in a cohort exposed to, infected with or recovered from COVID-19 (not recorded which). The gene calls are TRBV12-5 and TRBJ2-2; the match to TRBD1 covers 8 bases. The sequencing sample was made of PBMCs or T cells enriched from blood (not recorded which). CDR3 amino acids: CASGFNPQTGANTGELFF. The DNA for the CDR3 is TGTGCTAGTGGTTTTAACCCGCAGACAGGGGCGAACACCGGGGAGCTGTTTTTT.